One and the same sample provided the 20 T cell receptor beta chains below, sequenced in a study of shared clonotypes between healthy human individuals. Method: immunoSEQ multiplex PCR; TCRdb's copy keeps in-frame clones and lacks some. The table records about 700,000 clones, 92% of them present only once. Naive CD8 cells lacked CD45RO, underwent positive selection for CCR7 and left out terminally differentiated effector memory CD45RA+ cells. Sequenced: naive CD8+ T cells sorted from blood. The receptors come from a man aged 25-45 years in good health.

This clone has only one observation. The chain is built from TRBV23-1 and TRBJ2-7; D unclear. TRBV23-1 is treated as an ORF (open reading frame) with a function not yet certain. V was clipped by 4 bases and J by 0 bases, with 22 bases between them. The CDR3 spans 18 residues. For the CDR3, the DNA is TGCGCCAGCAGTCTCCCCCTGGGCCGCGACACCTTCTCCTACGAGCAGTACTTC. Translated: CASSLPLGRDTFSYEQYF.

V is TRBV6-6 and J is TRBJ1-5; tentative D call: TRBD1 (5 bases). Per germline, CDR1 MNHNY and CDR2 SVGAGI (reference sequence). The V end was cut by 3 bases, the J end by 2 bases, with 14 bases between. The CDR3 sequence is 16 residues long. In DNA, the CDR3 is TGTGCCAGCAGTTATATTCCTGGGGGAGGCAATCAGCCCCAGCATTTT. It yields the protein CASSYIPGGGNQPQHF.

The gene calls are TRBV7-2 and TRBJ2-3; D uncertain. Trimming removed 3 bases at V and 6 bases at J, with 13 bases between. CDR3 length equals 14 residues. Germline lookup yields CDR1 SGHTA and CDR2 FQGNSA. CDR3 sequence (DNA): TGTGCCAGCAGCTTCCTAGGGCCAGAGGATACGCAGTATTTT. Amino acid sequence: CASSFLGPEDTQYF.

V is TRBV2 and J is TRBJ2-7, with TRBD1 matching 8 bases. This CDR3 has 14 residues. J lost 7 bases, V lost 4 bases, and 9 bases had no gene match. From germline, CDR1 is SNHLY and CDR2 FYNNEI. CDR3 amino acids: CASSAGQALREQYF. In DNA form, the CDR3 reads TGTGCCAGCAGTGCGGGACAGGCATTACGTGAGCAGTACTTC. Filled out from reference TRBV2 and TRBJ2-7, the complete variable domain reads EPEVTQTPSHQVTQMGQEVILRCVPISNHLYFYWYRQILGQKVEFLVSFYNNEISEKSEIFDDQFSVERPDGSNFTLKIRSTKLEDSAMYFCASSAGQALREQYFGPGTRLTVT.

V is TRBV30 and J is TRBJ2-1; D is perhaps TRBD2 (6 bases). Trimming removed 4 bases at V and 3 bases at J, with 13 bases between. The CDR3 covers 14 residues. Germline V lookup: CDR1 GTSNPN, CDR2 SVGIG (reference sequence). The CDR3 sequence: CAWNQVGGYNEQFF. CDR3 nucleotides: TGTGCCTGGAACCAGGTGGGAGGCTACAATGAGCAGTTCTTC. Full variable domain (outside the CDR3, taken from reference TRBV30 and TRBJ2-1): SQTIHQWPATLVQPVGSPLSLECTVEGTSNPNLYWYRQAAGRGLQLLFYSVGIGQISSEVPQNLSASRPQDRQFILSSKKLLLSDSGFYLCAWNQVGGYNEQFFGPGTRLTVL.

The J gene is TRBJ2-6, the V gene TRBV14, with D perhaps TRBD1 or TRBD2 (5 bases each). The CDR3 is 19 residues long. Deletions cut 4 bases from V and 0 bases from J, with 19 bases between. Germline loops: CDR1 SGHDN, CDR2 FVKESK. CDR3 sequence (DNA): TGTGCCAGCAGCCCCCCCCGGGGACGGGTGAGCTCTGGGGCCAACGTCCTGACTTTC. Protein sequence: CASSPPRGRVSSGANVLTF.

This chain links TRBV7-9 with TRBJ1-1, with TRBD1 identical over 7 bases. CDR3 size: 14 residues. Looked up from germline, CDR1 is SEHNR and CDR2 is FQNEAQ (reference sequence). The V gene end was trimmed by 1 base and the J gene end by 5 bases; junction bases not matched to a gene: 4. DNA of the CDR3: TGTGCCAGCAGCTTAGAGGGGGCGGGGACTGAAGCTTTCTTT. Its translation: CASSLEGAGTEAFF.

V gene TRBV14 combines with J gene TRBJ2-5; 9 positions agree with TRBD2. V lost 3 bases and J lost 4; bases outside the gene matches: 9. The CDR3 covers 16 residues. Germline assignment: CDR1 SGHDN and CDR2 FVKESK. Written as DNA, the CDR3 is TGTGCCAGCAGCCAGACGGTTAGCGGGAGACGAGAGACCCAGTACTTC. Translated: CASSQTVSGRRETQYF.

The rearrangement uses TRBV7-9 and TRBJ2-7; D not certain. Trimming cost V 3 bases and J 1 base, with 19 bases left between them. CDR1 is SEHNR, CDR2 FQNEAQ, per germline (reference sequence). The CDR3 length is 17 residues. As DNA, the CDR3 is TGTGCCAGCAGCTTTTTTCCCCAAGAAGAACTTTCCTACGAGCAGTACTTC. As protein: CASSFFPQEELSYEQYF.

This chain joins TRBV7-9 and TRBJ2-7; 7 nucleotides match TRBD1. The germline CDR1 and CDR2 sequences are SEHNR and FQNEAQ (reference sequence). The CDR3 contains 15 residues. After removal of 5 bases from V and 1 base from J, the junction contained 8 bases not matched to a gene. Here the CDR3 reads CASSPEGASSYEQYF. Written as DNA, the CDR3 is TGTGCCAGCAGCCCTGAGGGGGCCTCATCCTACGAGCAGTACTTC.

The CDR3: CASSDPGQSGAGGELFF. Written as DNA, the CDR3 is TGTGCCAGCAGTGACCCCGGACAGTCAGGCGCGGGCGGGGAGCTGTTTTTT. The chain couples TRBV2 to TRBJ2-2; D is perhaps TRBD1 (6 bases). V gave up 3 bases and J gave up 7 bases, with 21 bases separating them. The CDR3 runs to 17 residues. The germline V gene has CDR1 SNHLY and CDR2 FYNNEI.

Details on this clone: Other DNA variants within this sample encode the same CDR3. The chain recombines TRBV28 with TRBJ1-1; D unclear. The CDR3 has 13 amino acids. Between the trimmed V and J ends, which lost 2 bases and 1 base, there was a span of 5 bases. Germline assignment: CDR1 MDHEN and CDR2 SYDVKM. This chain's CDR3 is CASSLKGNTEAFF. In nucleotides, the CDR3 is TGTGCCAGCAGTTTAAAAGGGAACACTGAAGCTTTCTTT.

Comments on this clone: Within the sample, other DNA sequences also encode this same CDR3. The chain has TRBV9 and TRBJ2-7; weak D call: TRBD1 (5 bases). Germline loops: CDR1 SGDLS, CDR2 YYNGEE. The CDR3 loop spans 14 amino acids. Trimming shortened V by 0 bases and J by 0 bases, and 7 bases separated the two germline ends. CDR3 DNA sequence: TGTGCCAGCAGCGTAGGGGGCGTCTCCTACGAGCAGTACTTC. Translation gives CASSVGGVSYEQYF.

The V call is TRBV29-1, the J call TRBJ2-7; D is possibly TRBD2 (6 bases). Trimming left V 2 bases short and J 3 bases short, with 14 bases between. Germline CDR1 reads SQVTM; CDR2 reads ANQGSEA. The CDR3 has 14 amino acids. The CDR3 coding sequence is TGCAGCGTTGAACCGGAGGAGGGTAGCTACGAGCAGTACTTC. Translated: CSVEPEEGSYEQYF.

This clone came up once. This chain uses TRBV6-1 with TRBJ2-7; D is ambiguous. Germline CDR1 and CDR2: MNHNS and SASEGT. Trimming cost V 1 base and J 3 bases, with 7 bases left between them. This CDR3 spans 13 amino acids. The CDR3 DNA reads TGTGCCAGCAGTGAAGGCCAGCTCTACGAGCAGTACTTC. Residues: CASSEGQLYEQYF.

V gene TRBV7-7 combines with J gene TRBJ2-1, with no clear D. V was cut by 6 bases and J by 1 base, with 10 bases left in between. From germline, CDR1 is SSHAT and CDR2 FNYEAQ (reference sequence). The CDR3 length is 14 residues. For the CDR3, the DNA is TGTGCCAGCAGTCCAGCAGGTTCCTACAATGAGCAGTTCTTC. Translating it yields CASSPAGSYNEQFF.

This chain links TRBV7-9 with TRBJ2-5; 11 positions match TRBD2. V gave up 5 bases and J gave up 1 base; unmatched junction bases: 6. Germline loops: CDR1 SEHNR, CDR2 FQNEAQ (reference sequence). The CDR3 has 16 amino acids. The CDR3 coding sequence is TGTGCCAGCAGCCCGAGACTAGCGGGGAGCCAAGAGACCCAGTACTTC. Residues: CASSPRLAGSQETQYF.

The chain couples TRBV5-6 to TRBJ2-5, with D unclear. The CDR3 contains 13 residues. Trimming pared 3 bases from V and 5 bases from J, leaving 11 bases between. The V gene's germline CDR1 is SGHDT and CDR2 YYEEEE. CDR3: CASSSYSGETQYF. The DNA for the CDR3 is TGTGCCAGCAGCTCGTATTCGGGTGAGACCCAGTACTTC.

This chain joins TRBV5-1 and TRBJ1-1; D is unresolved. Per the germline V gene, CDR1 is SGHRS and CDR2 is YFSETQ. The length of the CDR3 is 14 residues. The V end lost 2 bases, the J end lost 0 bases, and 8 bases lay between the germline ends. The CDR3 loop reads CASSFPGVNTEAFF. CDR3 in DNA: TGCGCCAGCAGCTTTCCGGGAGTGAACACTGAAGCTTTCTTT.

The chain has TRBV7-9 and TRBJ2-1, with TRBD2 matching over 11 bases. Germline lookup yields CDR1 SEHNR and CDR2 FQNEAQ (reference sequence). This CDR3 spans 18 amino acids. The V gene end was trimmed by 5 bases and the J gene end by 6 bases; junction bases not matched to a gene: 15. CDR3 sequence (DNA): TGTGCCAGCAGCCCCCCTCGGGGTAGCGGGAGGGCCGGCAATGAGCAGTTCTTC. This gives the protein CASSPPRGSGRAGNEQFF.